Presented here are 9 T cell receptor beta chains from one specimen sequenced in a study of T-cell reconstitution after alpha-beta-depleted transplantation in children (TCRdb year 2016). Interpreted using the paper, the treatment or condition label stands for: allogeneic hematopoietic cell transplantation with graft depleted of TCRalphabeta T cells and CD19 B cells. The receptor library was made with PCR. Sequenced on an Illumina HiSeq 2500. Molecular barcoding was employed in the preparation of TCR libraries, with unique molecular identifiers being used to normalize TCRbeta repertoire quantification. The raw public reads went through TCRdb reprocessing: fastp at Q25, MiXCR clone calling, in-frame beta chains kept. A single entry per CDR3 protein holds the most common genes and DNA from its merged rows. Recorded for this sample are hundreds of thousands of distinct CDR3 sequences; roughly 13% of them occurred a single time. The top ten hold around 0.8% of the sample.

This specimen was PBMCs, taken before TCRalphabeta/CD19-depleted stem cell transplant. These receptors were taken from a girl aged 2 to 9 with congenital amegakaryocytic thrombocytopenia, due to receive a stem cell transplant.

This chain links TRBV28 with TRBJ2-7; TRBD2 is a possible D gene (6 bases). In germline, CDR1 is MDHEN, CDR2 SYDVKM. Trimming cost V 6 bases and J 3 bases, with 12 bases left between them. The CDR3 is 13 amino acids. CDR3 coding DNA: TGTGCCAGCAGAAGGGACTGGGACTACGAGCAGTACTTC. Translating it yields CASRRDWDYEQYF. Full variable domain (missing parts from reference TRBV28 and TRBJ2-7): DVKVTQSSRYLVKRTGEKVFLECVQDMDHENMFWYRQDPGLGLRLIYFSYDVKMKEKGDIPEGYSVSREKKERFSLILESASTNQTSMYLCASRRDWDYEQYFGPGTRLTVT.

On this clonotype itself: Being one base from a much bigger clone, this may be a read error. The chain links TRBV29-1 to TRBJ2-1; 7 positions agree with TRBD2. The J segment lost 0 bases and the V segment lost 3 bases, leaving 2 bases of the junction unmatched. The V gene's germline CDR1 is SQVTM and CDR2 ANQGSEA. The CDR3 runs to 14 residues. In nucleotides, the CDR3 is TGCAGCGTTGACAGCGGGATCTCCTACAATGAGCAGTTCTTC. Its protein product is CSVDSGISYNEQFF.

The rearrangement uses TRBV5-1 and TRBJ1-1; 7 positions match TRBD1. Trimming cost V 0 bases and J 5 bases; bases outside gene matches: 7. The CDR3 contains 15 residues. Looked up from germline, CDR1 is SGHRS and CDR2 is YFSETQ. CDR3 loop: CASSLAPGGQTEAFF. CDR3 bases: TGCGCCAGCAGCTTGGCCCCAGGGGGTCAAACTGAAGCTTTCTTT.

This clonotype was counted at least ten times. The rearrangement links TRBV29-1 to TRBJ2-3, with a possible D match to TRBD1 (6 bases). This CDR3 spans 14 amino acids. V was clipped by 6 bases and J by 2 bases, with 15 bases between them. CDR1 is SQVTM, CDR2 ANQGSEA, per germline. CDR3 loop: CSVARGWNTDTQYF. The CDR3 nucleotides read TGCAGCGTAGCCAGGGGATGGAACACAGATACGCAGTATTTT.

This chain's CDR3 is CSARFEGRETQYF. CDR3 sequence (DNA): TGCAGTGCTAGATTCGAGGGGCGGGAGACCCAGTACTTC. V is TRBV20-1 and J is TRBJ2-5, with D perhaps matching TRBD1 or TRBD2 (5 bases each). CDR1 and CDR2 (germline): DFQATT, SNEGSKA (reference sequence). CDR3 length equals 13 residues. V shed 2 bases and J shed 5 bases, with 12 bases lying between them.

This clonotype was observed many times. The chain combines TRBV9 with TRBJ1-2; unclear D gene. V was clipped by 4 bases and J by 2 bases, with 9 bases between them. Germline CDR1 and CDR2: SGDLS and YYNGEE. This CDR3 contains 13 residues. CDR3 loop: CASSPSENYGYTF. The CDR3 DNA is TGTGCCAGCAGCCCCTCGGAAAACTATGGCTACACCTTC.

This clonotype was detected only a few times. This chain joins TRBV30 and TRBJ2-1, with 16 nucleotides matching TRBD2. There are 17 residues in the CDR3. With 4 bases clipped from V and 1 base from J, the junction kept 4 bases outside the gene matches. Looked up from germline, CDR1 is GTSNPN and CDR2 is SVGIG (reference sequence). The CDR3 DNA is TGTGCCTGGACCGGGACTAGCGGGAGGGGGTCCTACAATGAGCAGTTCTTC. The encoded protein is CAWTGTSGRGSYNEQFF.

In this sample, this clonotype turned up a few times. J is TRBJ2-7 and V is TRBV11-2; D might be TRBD1 or TRBD2, each matching 5 bases. The CDR3 totals 18 residues. Germline V gives CDR1 SGHAT, CDR2 FQNNGV. Trimming cost V 6 bases and J 7 bases, with 31 bases left between them. The CDR3 DNA sequence: TGTGCCAGCAGTTCGCTCCGGGAACAGCACAGGTTTAATGAGGAGCAGTACTTC. It is translated as CASSSLREQHRFNEEQYF.

This clonotype was counted only a few times. The J gene is TRBJ2-1, the V gene TRBV5-1; D is unclear. CDR3 length equals 17 residues. Trimming stripped 1 base from V and 0 bases from J, with 14 bases between. The V gene's germline CDR1 is SGHRS and CDR2 YFSETQ. CDR3 nucleotides: TGCGCCAGCAGCTTGCCGAGTCCGGCTCCCTCCTACAATGAGCAGTTCTTC. Its protein is CASSLPSPAPSYNEQFF.